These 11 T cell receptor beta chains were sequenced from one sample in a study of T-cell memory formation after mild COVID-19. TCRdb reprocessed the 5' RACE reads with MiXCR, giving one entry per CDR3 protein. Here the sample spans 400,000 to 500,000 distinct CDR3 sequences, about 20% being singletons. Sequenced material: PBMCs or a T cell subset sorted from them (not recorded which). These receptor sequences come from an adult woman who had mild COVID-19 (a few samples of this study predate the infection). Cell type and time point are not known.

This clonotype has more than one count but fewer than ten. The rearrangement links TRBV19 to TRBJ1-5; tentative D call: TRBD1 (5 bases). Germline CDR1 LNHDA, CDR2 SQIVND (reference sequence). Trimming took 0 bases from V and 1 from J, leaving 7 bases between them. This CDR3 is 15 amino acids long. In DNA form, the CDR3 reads TGTGCCAGTAGTATAGACGGGGGAAGCAATCAGCCCCAGCATTTT. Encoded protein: CASSIDGGSNQPQHF.

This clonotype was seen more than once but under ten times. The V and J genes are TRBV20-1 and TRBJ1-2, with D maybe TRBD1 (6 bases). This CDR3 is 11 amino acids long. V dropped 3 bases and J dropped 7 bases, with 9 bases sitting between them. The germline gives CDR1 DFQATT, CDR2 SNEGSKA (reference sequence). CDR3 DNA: TGCAGTGCTAGCTCAGGGGCTGGCTACACCTTC. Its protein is CSASSGAGYTF.

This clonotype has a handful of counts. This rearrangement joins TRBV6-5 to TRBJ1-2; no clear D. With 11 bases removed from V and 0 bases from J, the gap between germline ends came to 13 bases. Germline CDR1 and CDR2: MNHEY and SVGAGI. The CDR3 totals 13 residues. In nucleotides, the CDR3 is TGTGCCGCGGCCAGAGGGACTAACTATGGCTACACCTTC. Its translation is CAAARGTNYGYTF.

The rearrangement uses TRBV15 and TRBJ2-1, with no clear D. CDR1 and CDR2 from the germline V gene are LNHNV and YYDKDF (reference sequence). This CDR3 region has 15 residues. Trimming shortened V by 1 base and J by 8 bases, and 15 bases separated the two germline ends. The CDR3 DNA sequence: TGTGCCACCAGCAGAGGGGGTGATCCCAGAGATGAGCAGTTCTTC. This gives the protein CATSRGGDPRDEQFF. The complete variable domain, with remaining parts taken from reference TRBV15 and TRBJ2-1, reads DAMVIQNPRYQVTQFGKPVTLSCSQTLNHNVMYWYQQKSSQAPKLLFHYYDKDFNNEADTPDNFQSRRPNTSFCFLDIRSPGLGDTAMYLCATSRGGDPRDEQFFGPGTRLTVL.

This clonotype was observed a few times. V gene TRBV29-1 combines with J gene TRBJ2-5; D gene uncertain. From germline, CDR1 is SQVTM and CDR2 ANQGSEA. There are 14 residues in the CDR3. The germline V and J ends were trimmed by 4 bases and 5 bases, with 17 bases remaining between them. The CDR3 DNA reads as TGCAGCGTTGGTTTGGACGTACTTGGGGAGACCCAGTACTTC. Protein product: CSVGLDVLGETQYF. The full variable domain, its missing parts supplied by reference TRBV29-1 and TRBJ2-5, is SAVISQKPSRDICQRGTSLTIQCQVDSQVTMMFWYRQQPGQSLTLIATANQGSEATYESGFVIDKFPISRPNLTFSTLTVSNMSPEDSSIYLCSVGLDVLGETQYFGPGTRLLVL.

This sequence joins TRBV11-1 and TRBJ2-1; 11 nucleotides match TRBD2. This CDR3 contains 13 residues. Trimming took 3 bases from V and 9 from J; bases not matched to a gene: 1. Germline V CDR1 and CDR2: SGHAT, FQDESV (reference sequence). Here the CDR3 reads CASSLGLAVEQFF. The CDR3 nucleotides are TGTGCCAGCAGCTTGGGACTAGCGGTTGAGCAGTTCTTC.

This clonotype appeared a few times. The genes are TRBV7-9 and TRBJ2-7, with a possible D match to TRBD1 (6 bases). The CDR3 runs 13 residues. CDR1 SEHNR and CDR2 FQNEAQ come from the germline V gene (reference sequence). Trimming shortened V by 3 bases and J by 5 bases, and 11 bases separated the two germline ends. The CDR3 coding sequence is TGTGCCAGCAGCTTGTGGGGGCAGGACGAGCAGTACTTC. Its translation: CASSLWGQDEQYF.

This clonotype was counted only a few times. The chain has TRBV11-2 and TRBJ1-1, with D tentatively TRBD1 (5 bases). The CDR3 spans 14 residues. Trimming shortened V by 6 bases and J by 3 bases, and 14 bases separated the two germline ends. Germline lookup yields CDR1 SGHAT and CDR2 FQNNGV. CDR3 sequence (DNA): TGTGCCAGCAGGAGGGGTGAAGGCTACACTGAAGCTTTCTTT. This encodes CASRRGEGYTEAFF.

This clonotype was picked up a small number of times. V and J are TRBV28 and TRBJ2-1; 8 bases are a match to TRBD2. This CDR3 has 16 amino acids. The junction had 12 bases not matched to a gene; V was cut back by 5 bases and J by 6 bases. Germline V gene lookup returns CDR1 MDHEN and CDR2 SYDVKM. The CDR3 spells CASSPSGAGGSNEQFF. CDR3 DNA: TGTGCCAGCAGTCCCTCCGGGGCGGGAGGTTCCAATGAGCAGTTCTTC. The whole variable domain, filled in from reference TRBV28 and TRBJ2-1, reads DVKVTQSSRYLVKRTGEKVFLECVQDMDHENMFWYRQDPGLGLRLIYFSYDVKMKEKGDIPEGYSVSREKKERFSLILESASTNQTSMYLCASSPSGAGGSNEQFFGPGTRLTVL.

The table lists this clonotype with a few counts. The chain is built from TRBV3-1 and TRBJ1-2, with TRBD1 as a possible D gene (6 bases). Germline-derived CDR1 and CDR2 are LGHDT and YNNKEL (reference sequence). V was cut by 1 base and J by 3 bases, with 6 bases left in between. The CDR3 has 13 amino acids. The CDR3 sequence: CASSQAGDYGYTF. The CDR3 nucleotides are TGTGCCAGCAGCCAAGCAGGGGACTATGGCTACACCTTC.

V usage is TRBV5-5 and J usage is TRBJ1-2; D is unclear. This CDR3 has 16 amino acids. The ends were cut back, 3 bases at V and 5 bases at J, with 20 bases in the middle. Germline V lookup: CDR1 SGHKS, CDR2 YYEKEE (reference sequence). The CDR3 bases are TGTGCCAGCAGCTCGAGCGTTTCCGGGTTGCTTTATGGCTACACCTTC. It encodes CASSSSVSGLLYGYTF. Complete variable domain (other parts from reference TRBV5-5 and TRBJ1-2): DAGVTQSPTHLIKTRGQQVTLRCSPISGHKSVSWYQQVLGQGPQFIFQYYEKEERGRGNFPDRFSARQFPNYSSELNVNALLLGDSALYLCASSSSVSGLLYGYTFGSGTRLTVV.